This entry is about one T cell receptor beta chain. RNA in amounts of roughly 0.5 to 1 ug was reverse transcribed with random hexamers. The method of amplification for TCR beta CDR3 was immunoSEQ multiplex PCR, covering 54 Vbeta and 13 Jbeta. Each CDR3 protein gets one entry after TCRdb re-called the immunoSEQ multiplex PCR reads with MiXCR. The table lists 200,000 to 250,000 distinct CDR3 sequences, 95% of them singletons. The data are from a study of CD8 T cells in Susac syndrome. This CDR3 has 14 residues. Germline assignment: CDR1 DFQATT and CDR2 SNEGSKA (reference sequence). Trimming removed 4 bases from V and 5 bases from J, with 18 bases in between. Sequencing targeted TCR beta in blood CD8+ and CD4+ T cells.

The gene calls are TRBV20-1 and TRBJ2-7; no firm D call. The receptor comes from a human donor with multiple sclerosis. The sample comprised CD4+ T cells from PBMCs. Here the CDR3 reads CSATGPWTANEQYF. In DNA, the CDR3 is TGCAGTGCTACTGGGCCGTGGACGGCAAACGAGCAGTACTTC.